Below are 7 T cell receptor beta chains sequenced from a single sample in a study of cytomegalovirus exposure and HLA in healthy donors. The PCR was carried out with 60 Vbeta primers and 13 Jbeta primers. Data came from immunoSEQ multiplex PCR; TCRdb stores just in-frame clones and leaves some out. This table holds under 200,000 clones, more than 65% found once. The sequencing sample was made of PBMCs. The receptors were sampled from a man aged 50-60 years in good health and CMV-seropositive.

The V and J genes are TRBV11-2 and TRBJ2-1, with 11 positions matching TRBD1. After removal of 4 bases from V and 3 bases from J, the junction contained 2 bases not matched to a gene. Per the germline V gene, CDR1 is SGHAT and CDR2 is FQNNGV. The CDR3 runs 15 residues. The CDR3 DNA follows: TGTGCCAGCAGCTCGGACAGGGGGCTCTACAATGAGCAGTTCTTC. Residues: CASSSDRGLYNEQFF. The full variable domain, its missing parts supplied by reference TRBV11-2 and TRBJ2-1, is EAGVAQSPRYKIIEKRQSVAFWCNPISGHATLYWYQQILGQGPKLLIQFQNNGVVDDSQLPKDRFSAERLKGVDSTLKIQPAKLEDSAVYLCASSSDRGLYNEQFFGPGTRLTVL.

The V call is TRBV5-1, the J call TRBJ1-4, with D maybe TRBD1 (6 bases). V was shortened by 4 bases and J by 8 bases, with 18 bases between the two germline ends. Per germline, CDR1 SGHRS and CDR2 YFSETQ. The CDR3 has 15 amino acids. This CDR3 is CASSPGGQQWEKLFF. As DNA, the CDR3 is TGCGCCAGCAGCCCGGGGGGACAACAGTGGGAAAAACTGTTTTTT.

Here the CDR3 DNA reads TGTGCCAGCAGCCTAGGACAGGGTTGGAATGAGCAGTTCTTC. Amino acids: CASSLGQGWNEQFF. V usage is TRBV9 and J usage is TRBJ2-1, with 8 bases aligning to TRBD1. The CDR3 is made up of 14 amino acids. Per the germline V gene, CDR1 is SGDLS and CDR2 is YYNGEE. J lost 7 bases, V lost 4 bases, and 7 bases had no gene match.

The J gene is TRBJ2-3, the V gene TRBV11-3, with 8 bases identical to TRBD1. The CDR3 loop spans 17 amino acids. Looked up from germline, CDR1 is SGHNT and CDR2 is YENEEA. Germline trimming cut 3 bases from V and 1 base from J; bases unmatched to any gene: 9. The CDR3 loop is CASSLDGQGRGTDTQYF. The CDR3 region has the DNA TGTGCCAGCAGCTTGGACGGACAGGGCCGAGGCACAGATACGCAGTATTTT.

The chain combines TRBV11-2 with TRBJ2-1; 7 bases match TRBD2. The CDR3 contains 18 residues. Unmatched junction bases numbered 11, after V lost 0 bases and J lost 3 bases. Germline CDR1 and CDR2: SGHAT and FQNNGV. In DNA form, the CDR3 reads TGTGCCAGCAGCTTAGAGGTGGGTCTAGCGGTCGGCTACAATGAGCAGTTCTTC. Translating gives CASSLEVGLAVGYNEQFF.

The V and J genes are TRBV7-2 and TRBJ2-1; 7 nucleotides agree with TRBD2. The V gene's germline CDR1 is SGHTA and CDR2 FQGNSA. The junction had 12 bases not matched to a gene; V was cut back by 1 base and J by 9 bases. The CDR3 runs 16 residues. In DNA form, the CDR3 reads TGTGCCAGCAGCTTAGTCCCAGCGGGAAAGGCGGGTGAGCAGTTCTTC. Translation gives CASSLVPAGKAGEQFF.

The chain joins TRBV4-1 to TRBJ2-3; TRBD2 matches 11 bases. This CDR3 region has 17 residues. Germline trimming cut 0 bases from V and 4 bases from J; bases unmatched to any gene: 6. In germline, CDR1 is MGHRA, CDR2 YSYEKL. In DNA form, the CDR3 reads TGCGCCAGCAGCCAAGACCCGGGTAGCGGGAGGGCAGATACGCAGTATTTT. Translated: CASSQDPGSGRADTQYF.